The sample holds many counts of the clone carrying this T cell receptor (beta chain). The antigen is undetermined. Using its own MiXCR run on the reads, TCRdb lists one record per CDR3 protein. The sample has about half a million distinct CDR3 sequences, about 33% seen once; the top ten hold 15% to 20%. These data are taken from a study of T cell repertoires in cytomegalovirus infection. Across the whole study: Selection of CMV epitopes for the study included recently identified HLA-C-restricted and well-studied HLA-B-restricted ones. Both CMV infection and a matching HLA type were indicated by public TCR beta signatures.

The CDR3 runs 18 residues. Germline assignment: CDR1 SGHVS and CDR2 FQNEAQ. With 1 base clipped from V and 0 bases from J, the junction kept 6 bases outside the gene matches. Study-level points and caveats: HLA-C-restricted CMV-specific TCR beta clonotypes were dominant in the ex vivo response. There were carriers of CMV plus the relevant HLA, and cumulative public TCR beta family frequency identified them.

This sample comprised cultured PBMCs, obtained from culture after CMV antigen stimulation. The V call is TRBV7-8, the J call TRBJ2-7; 13 nucleotides align to TRBD2. This receptor was obtained from a human donor in good health (CMV status not recorded). Some clones in this sample may be carry-over from other donors' samples. The DNA for the CDR3 is TGTGCCAGCAGCTTAGGACTGGGACTAGCGGGGACCTCCTACGAGCAGTACTTC. It encodes CASSLGLGLAGTSYEQYF.